The 18 T cell receptor beta chains given below trace back to one sample, sequenced in a study of shared clonotypes between healthy human individuals. CD45RO-negative, CCR7-selected cells formed the naive CD8 fraction, which excluded terminally differentiated effector memory CD45RA+ cells. Here immunoSEQ multiplex PCR was the method, and the copy in TCRdb shows in-frame clones only, minus some. The sample contains about 2.1 million clones, about 92% of which appear only once. Sequencing was done on a sample of naive CD8+ T cells from PBMCs. The receptors were sampled from a young man in good health. Some clones in this sample may be carry-over from other donors' samples.

The CDR3 sequence is CASTSLGLHEQFF. Written as DNA, the CDR3 is TGTGCCAGCACCTCGCTGGGATTACATGAGCAGTTCTTC. V is TRBV21-1 and J is TRBJ2-1. TRBV21-1 is deemed a pseudogene. The CDR3 is 13 residues long.

The chain links TRBV5-1 to TRBJ2-2; 12 positions match TRBD2. CDR3 size: 15 residues. Germline CDR1 and CDR2: SGHRS and YFSETQ. V lost 5 bases, J lost 5 bases, and 4 bases stayed unmatched. CDR3 coding DNA: TGCGCCAGCAGGAAAGGACTAGCGGGAACCGGGGAGCTGTTTTTT. Residues: CASRKGLAGTGELFF.

J is TRBJ2-7 and V is TRBV2; TRBD1 matches at 9 bases. The V and J ends lost 0 bases and 5 bases, in that order; junction bases with no gene match: 8. Germline assignment: CDR1 SNHLY and CDR2 FYNNEI. The CDR3 has 16 residues. CDR3 residues: CASSEATGGGKDEQYF. The CDR3 DNA reads as TGTGCCAGCAGTGAAGCCACAGGGGGCGGCAAGGACGAGCAGTACTTC.

This sequence joins TRBV2 and TRBJ2-1, with 10 bases fitting TRBD2. V was clipped by 4 bases and J by 10 bases; unmatched bases: 7. Germline assignment: CDR1 SNHLY and CDR2 FYNNEI. The CDR3 runs 14 residues. The CDR3 sequence is CASSGLAGANEQFF. As DNA, the CDR3 is TGTGCCAGCAGTGGGCTAGCGGGAGCCAACGAGCAGTTCTTC.

Comment on this clone: Other DNA sequences in the same sample also yield this CDR3. The chain couples TRBV27 to TRBJ1-1; D possibly corresponds to TRBD1 (5 bases). V dropped 3 bases and J dropped 1 base, with 9 bases sitting between them. This CDR3 region has 14 residues. Germline values: CDR1 MNHEY, CDR2 SMNVEV (reference sequence). The CDR3 spells CASSLMGENTEAFF. The CDR3 DNA follows: TGTGCCAGCAGTTTGATGGGGGAGAACACTGAAGCTTTCTTT.

The chain couples TRBV27 to TRBJ1-5; D unclear. The V and J ends lost 3 bases and 1 base respectively, with 16 bases between them. The CDR3 covers 17 residues. Germline V gives CDR1 MNHEY, CDR2 SMNVEV (reference sequence). The CDR3 DNA reads TGTGCCAGCAGTTTTCGAGTCACCCTCGGGAGCAATCAGCCCCAGCATTTT. Residues: CASSFRVTLGSNQPQHF.

The rearrangement links TRBV28 to TRBJ2-5; TRBD1 aligns across 9 bases. The CDR3 length is 16 residues. V was clipped by 4 bases and J by 5 bases; unmatched bases: 11. Germline CDR1 reads MDHEN; CDR2 reads SYDVKM. This CDR3 is CASSSWGQGERETQYF. The DNA for the CDR3 is TGTGCCAGCAGTTCTTGGGGACAGGGAGAGAGGGAGACCCAGTACTTC.

CDR3 bases: TGTGCCAGCAGCCAAGGAATAGGCTGGACCTACAATGAGCAGTTCTTC. Translated: CASSQGIGWTYNEQFF. The chain couples TRBV5-5 to TRBJ2-1, with no clear D. This CDR3 has 16 residues. V lost 4 bases and J lost 2, with 16 bases in between. Germline lookup yields CDR1 SGHKS and CDR2 YYEKEE (reference sequence). Using reference TRBV5-5 and TRBJ2-1 for the parts outside the CDR3, the full variable domain is DAGVTQSPTHLIKTRGQQVTLRCSPISGHKSVSWYQQVLGQGPQFIFQYYEKEERGRGNFPDRFSARQFPNYSSELNVNALLLGDSALYLCASSQGIGWTYNEQFFGPGTRLTVL.

The rearrangement uses TRBV5-1 and TRBJ1-2, with D perhaps TRBD1 (5 bases). Germline V gene sequence: CDR1 SGHRS, CDR2 YFSETQ. V shed 2 bases and J shed 5 bases, with 10 bases lying between them. The CDR3 has 13 residues. DNA for the CDR3: TGCGCCAGCAGCTTAGCAGGGTGGTATGGCTACACCTTC. Amino acid sequence: CASSLAGWYGYTF.

The chain couples TRBV7-3 to TRBJ2-7, with D possibly matching TRBD2 (5 bases). The CDR3 contains 13 residues. The germline CDR1 and CDR2 sequences are SGHTA and FQGTGA. Trimming cost V 5 bases and J 3 bases, with 11 bases left between them. The CDR3 is CASSTVGGYEQYF. CDR3 sequence (DNA): TGTGCCAGCAGCACCGTAGGAGGCTACGAGCAGTACTTC. Drawing the rest from reference TRBV7-3 and TRBJ2-7, the complete variable domain is GAGVSQTPSNKVTEKGKYVELRCDPISGHTALYWYRQSLGQGPEFLIYFQGTGAADDSGLPNDRFFAVRPEGSVSTLKIQRTERGDSAVYLCASSTVGGYEQYFGPGTRLTVT.

The chain links TRBV21-1 to TRBJ2-7; the D call in the table, TRBD1, was not verified against the DNA. TRBV21-1 constitutes a pseudogene. The CDR3 is 15 residues long. The CDR3 here is CASSQGQGLRGEQYF. The CDR3 region has the DNA TGTGCCAGCAGCCAGGGACAGGGGCTGCGTGGGGAGCAGTACTTC.

The chain is built from TRBV19 and TRBJ1-2; D call uncertain. Germline CDR1 LNHDA, CDR2 SQIVND (reference sequence). This CDR3 is built from 13 residues. V was trimmed by 7 bases and J by 4 bases, leaving 13 bases between them. The CDR3 coding sequence is TGTGCCAGTATCGCCCGCGGCGGCTATGGCTACACCTTC. This translates into CASIARGGYGYTF.

The chain is built from TRBV7-3 and TRBJ2-7, with unresolved D. V gave up 5 bases and J gave up 3 bases, with 11 bases separating them. Germline lookup yields CDR1 SGHTA and CDR2 FQGTGA. This CDR3 contains 13 residues. The chain's CDR3 is CASSVGNFYEQYF. CDR3 coding DNA: TGTGCCAGCAGCGTAGGGAATTTCTACGAGCAGTACTTC.

The chain is built from TRBV27 and TRBJ1-2, with TRBD1 as a possible D gene (6 bases). Deletions cut 8 bases from V and 1 base from J, with 20 bases between. Germline V gives CDR1 MNHEY, CDR2 SMNVEV (reference sequence). There are 16 residues in the CDR3. The CDR3 DNA reads as TGTGCCAGCTCTTTTGCCGAGACAGGCAATAACTATGGCTACACCTTC. Translating it yields CASSFAETGNNYGYTF.

The rearrangement links TRBV25-1 to TRBJ2-7; tentative D call: TRBD1 (6 bases). Trimming took off 3 bases at V and 2 bases at J, with 17 bases between the two ends. The CDR3 has 16 amino acids. The germline gives CDR1 MGHDK, CDR2 SYGVNS. The CDR3 loop is CASSDDRTERPYEQYF. CDR3 in DNA: TGTGCCAGCAGTGACGACAGGACAGAAAGGCCCTACGAGCAGTACTTC.

The CDR3 nucleotides read TGTGCCAGCAGTTTATCGTCGGACTCCTACAATGAGCAGTTCTTC. This translates into CASSLSSDSYNEQFF. The rearrangement joins TRBV28 to TRBJ2-1; D is unresolved. V shed 1 base and J shed 0 bases, with 7 bases lying between them. CDR1 MDHEN and CDR2 SYDVKM come from the germline V gene. CDR3 length: 15 residues.

The J gene is TRBJ1-2, the V gene TRBV4-1; 9 nucleotides align to TRBD1. With 1 base clipped from V and 4 bases from J, the junction kept 7 bases outside the gene matches. Per germline, CDR1 MGHRA and CDR2 YSYEKL. This CDR3 has 16 residues. CDR3 sequence reads: CASSQGPGQGTYGYTF. DNA for the CDR3: TGCGCCAGCAGCCAAGGTCCGGGACAGGGAACCTATGGCTACACCTTC.

Details on this clone: In the same sample, other DNA sequences code for this CDR3. The genes are TRBV29-1 and TRBJ1-2; D unresolved. Germline V lookup: CDR1 SQVTM, CDR2 ANQGSEA. Trimming left V 5 bases short and J 1 base short, with 5 bases between. This CDR3 is 11 amino acids long. In DNA, the CDR3 is TGCAGCGTTCCCCGTAACTATGGCTACACCTTC. It encodes CSVPRNYGYTF.